This T cell receptor (beta chain) was obtained from a study of a mutant IDH1 vaccine in newly diagnosed glioma. Study background: Vaccines were begun 4-6 weeks after radiotherapy alone, or with temozolomide cycles.

Using immunoSEQ multiplex PCR, the repertoire was profiled, and TCRdb retains in-frame clones only, with some absent. The sample lists over 30,000 clones; 55% to 60% were seen once. This clone occurred a few times. Its specificity is unknown. Germline values: CDR1 SGDLS, CDR2 YYNGEE. The CDR3 is made up of 15 amino acids. The trim removed 3 bases at V and 5 bases at J, leaving 7 bases unmatched. Time point specified: week 5, during vaccination. The content of each vaccine dose was 300 ug of mutant IDH1 20-mer peptide, and topical imiquimod accompanied it. Source: PBMCs, taken from a glioma patient whose treatment included an IDH1 peptide vaccine. The chain is built from TRBV9 and TRBJ2-1; 8 nucleotides agree with TRBD2. This receptor was taken from a woman aged 18-29 years with glioma. The CDR3 here is CASSGTTSVNNEQFF. The CDR3 DNA follows: TGTGCCAGCAGCGGCACGACTAGCGTGAACAATGAGCAGTTCTTC.